This note documents a single TCR beta chain sequence. The data were obtained in a study of blood T cell repertoires in COVID-19. Study-level information: Italy, Spain and the United States were the sources of the convalescent and acute COVID-19 samples. The analysed material was cDNA or gDNA that came from T cells, B-cell-depleted T cells, or PBMCs.

Under the authors' procedure: Amplification from reference gene primers served as the basis for estimated nucleated cell counts. Measured with immunoSEQ multiplex PCR; TCRdb has only the in-frame clones, and not every one. V, J and clone size reflect that table, while D and trimming were determined from the DNA. The profile shows about 150,000 clones, 83% of them singletons. Germline V CDR1 and CDR2: LGHDT, YNNKEL (reference sequence). V shed 6 bases and J 6 bases; nucleotides not matched to a gene: 8. This CDR3 region has 14 residues. The sequence was obtained from an older woman with COVID-19, enrolled during active disease. The sequenced sample consisted of peripheral blood. The gene calls are TRBV3-1 (or the pseudogene TRBV3-2) and TRBJ2-1; TRBD2 matches at 7 bases. CDR3 region: CASRDLTSVNEQFF. In nucleotides, the CDR3 is TGTGCCAGCAGGGACCTAACTAGCGTCAATGAGCAGTTCTTC.